The TCR beta chain described here comes from a study of cytomegalovirus exposure and HLA in healthy donors. There are 16 residues in the CDR3. Germline V gene lookup returns CDR1 SGDLS and CDR2 YYNGEE. Trimming removed 3 bases from V and 4 bases from J, with 14 bases in between. It was with 60 Vbeta and 13 Jbeta primers that the PCR ran. Only in-frame clones appear in the TCRdb table, and some are missing; sequencing was by immunoSEQ multiplex PCR. This sample carries 140,000 to 150,000 clones, over 65% of them seen once, and the ten largest clones take approximately 2.9%. The chain joins TRBV9 to TRBJ2-6; weak D call: TRBD2 (6 bases). Sequencing was performed on PBMCs. The source is a man aged 35-49 years in good health and CMV-seropositive. CDR3 amino acids: CASSGGLTVGANVLTF. The CDR3 nucleotides read TGTGCCAGCAGCGGGGGACTTACGGTAGGGGCCAACGTCCTGACTTTC. The whole variable domain, remainder taken from reference TRBV9 and TRBJ2-6, is DSGVTQTPKHLITATGQRVTLRCSPRSGDLSVYWYQQSLDQGLQFLIQYYNGEERAKGNILERFSAQQFPDLHSELNLSSLELGDSALYFCASSGGLTVGANVLTFGAGSRLTVL.